A selection of T cell receptor beta chains follows, all from one sample in a study of a mutant IDH1 vaccine in newly diagnosed glioma. Using immunoSEQ multiplex PCR, the repertoire was profiled, and TCRdb retains in-frame clones only, with some absent. The table includes 85,000 to 100,000 clones, around four fifths detected once. This sample comprised PBMCs, obtained from a glioma patient treated with radiotherapy, temozolomide or both. The receptors originated from a man aged 40-55 years with glioma. CDR3s leave out the opening cysteine and the closing phenylalanine or tryptophan. The order of the fields is V gene, clone size, CDR3 protein. Clone sizes are given selectively: once, few, many, or a class where the clone is expanded.

TRBV6-1	NA	ASSVTGSDSGNTIY
TRBV10-3	NA	AIGEISYEQY
TRBV7-2	NA	ASSLVAADYEQY
TRBV11-2	NA	ASQEHLSSYEQY
TRBV10-1	NA	ASSFPRLAANTGELF
TRBV4-2	once	ASSSTGTEPLYKQY
TRBV5-4	once	ASSARYNEQF
TRBV5-1	few	ASSLAGTIVGYT
TRBV7-2	NA	ASSQGGSIYEQY
TRBV7-6	NA	ASSLGPHDRDEQY
TRBV7-6	NA	ASSLDLRGLNSPLH
TRBV4-2	few	ASSHIRSPSGANVLT
TRBV6-1	NA	ASSEAQVGRSGNTIY
TRBV1	NA	TSSTQSRSRETQY
TRBV6-5	NA	ASSYGTSGYEQY
TRBV7-6	many	ASSLATGGGDEKLF
TRBV21-1	NA	ASSKTQTEAF
TRBV28	NA	ASSSARETQY
TRBV13	NA	ASSFWGHTTEKLF
TRBV11-3	NA	ASSLTSASTGELF
TRBV6-5	NA	ASSYSRGSSGNTIY
TRBV7-7	NA	ASSRNTGELF
TRBV18	NA	ASSPPRTGTYEQY
TRBV15	few	ATSRGYSPLH
TRBV7-2	NA	ASSLRFPGQGTSGNTIY
TRBV5-1	NA	ASSLIQPNTGELF
TRBV7-9	NA	ASRTGLAGVDETQY
TRBV4-2	NA	ASSQGTGDEKLF
TRBV4-1	once	ASSPTDRGQNSPLH
TRBV29-1	NA	SVPTIGVTYNEQF
TRBV28	once	ASSQPARRPQETQY
TRBV7-6	once	ASSLGGGNGYT
TRBV7-8	NA	ASSFPRAPNTEAF
TRBV7-3	NA	ASSLRASGSPQY
TRBV4-3	NA	ASSPSGETNYGYT
TRBV6-1	NA	ASMTPRGHTEAF
TRBV27	NA	ASRVRPSGSYEQY
TRBV5-4	NA	ASSPGTSTDTQY
TRBV7-9	NA	ASSQQGAMDTQY
TRBV5-4	NA	ASTNGANTEAF
TRBV6-5	few	ASSPRVVQETQY
TRBV4-2	NA	ASSQDLSGGAFETQY
TRBV10-3	NA	AISDRGQNYNEQF
TRBV27	NA	ASRGDRGLGNSPLH
TRBV4-3	NA	ASSQGDFSLAKNIQY
TRBV4-3	NA	ASSQDGAGLGTEAF
TRBV5-1	NA	ASSPAAQRGGNNEQF
TRBV4-3	NA	ASSQDFGVRSGELF
TRBV5-1	NA	ASRRRDRVRGETQY
TRBV7-6	NA	ASSVTSGASYEQY
TRBV5-4	NA	ASSFKGQRGVETQY